This note documents a single T cell receptor beta chain sequence. What it binds is not known. The PCR was carried out with 60 Vbeta primers and 13 Jbeta primers. Sequencing used immunoSEQ multiplex PCR; TCRdb keeps in-frame clones, though not all of them. The sample contains around 110,000 clones, about 76% of which appear only once. The sample originates from a study of cytomegalovirus exposure and HLA in healthy donors. Study-wide points: The authors enumerated 150 to 200 TCR beta chains as linked to cytomegalovirus. Confirmation was obtained in vitro that three CMV-associated chains are specific for CMV antigens.

V was shortened by 0 bases and J by 8 bases, with 15 bases between the two germline ends. The length of the CDR3 is 15 residues. Germline CDR1 and CDR2: SGHDT and YYEEEE. This sequence was found in a woman aged 25 to 39 in good health and CMV-seronegative. The sequenced sample was PBMCs. The chain is built from TRBV5-6 and TRBJ2-1; D not certain. The CDR3 protein is CASSLASDSRDEQFF. The CDR3 nucleotides are TGTGCCAGCAGCTTGGCCTCAGACTCCCGTGATGAGCAGTTCTTC.